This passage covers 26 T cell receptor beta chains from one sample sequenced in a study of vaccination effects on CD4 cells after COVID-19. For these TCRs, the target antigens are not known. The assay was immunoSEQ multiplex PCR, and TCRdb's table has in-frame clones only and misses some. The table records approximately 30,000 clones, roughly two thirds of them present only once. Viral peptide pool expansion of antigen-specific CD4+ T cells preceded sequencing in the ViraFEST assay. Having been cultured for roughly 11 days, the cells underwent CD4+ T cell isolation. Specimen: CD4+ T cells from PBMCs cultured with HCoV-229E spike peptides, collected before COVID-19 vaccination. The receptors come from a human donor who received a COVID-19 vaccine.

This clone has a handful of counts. The CDR3 region is CASSNGRGGTGNNEQFF. The CDR3 DNA sequence: TGTGCCAGCAGCAATGGACGAGGGGGGACAGGGAACAATGAGCAGTTCTTC. This sequence joins TRBV27 and TRBJ2-1; TRBD1 agrees at 9 bases. With 6 bases clipped from V and 5 bases from J, the junction kept 14 bases outside the gene matches. This CDR3 has 17 residues. CDR1 is MNHEY and CDR2 is SMNVEV in the germline V gene (reference sequence).

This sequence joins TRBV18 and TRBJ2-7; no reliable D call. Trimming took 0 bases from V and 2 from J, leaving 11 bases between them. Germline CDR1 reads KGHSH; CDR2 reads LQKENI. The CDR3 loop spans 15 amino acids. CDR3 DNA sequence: TGTGCCAGCTCACCACCGTTAGGCTCCACCTACGAGCAGTACTTC. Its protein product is CASSPPLGSTYEQYF.

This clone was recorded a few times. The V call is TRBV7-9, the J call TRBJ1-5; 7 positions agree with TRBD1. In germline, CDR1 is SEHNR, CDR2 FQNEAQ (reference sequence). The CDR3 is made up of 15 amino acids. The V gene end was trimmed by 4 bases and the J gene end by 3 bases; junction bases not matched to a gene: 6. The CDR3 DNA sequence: TGTGCCAGCAGCTCCACGACAGGGCCCAATCAGCCCCAGCATTTT. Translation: CASSSTTGPNQPQHF.

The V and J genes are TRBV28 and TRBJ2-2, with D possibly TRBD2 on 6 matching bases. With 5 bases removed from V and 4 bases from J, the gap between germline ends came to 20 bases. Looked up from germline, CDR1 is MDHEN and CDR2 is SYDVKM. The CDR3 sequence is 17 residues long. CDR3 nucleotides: TGTGCCAGCAGTCTTCGGCGGAGGGCCTGGACCACCGGGGAGCTGTTTTTT. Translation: CASSLRRRAWTTGELFF.

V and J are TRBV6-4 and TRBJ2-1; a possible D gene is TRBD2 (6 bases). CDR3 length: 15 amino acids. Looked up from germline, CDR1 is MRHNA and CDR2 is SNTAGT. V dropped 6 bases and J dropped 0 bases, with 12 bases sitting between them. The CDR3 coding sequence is TGTGCCAGCAGATCTAGCGCTCTCTCCTACAATGAGCAGTTCTTC. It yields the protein CASRSSALSYNEQFF.

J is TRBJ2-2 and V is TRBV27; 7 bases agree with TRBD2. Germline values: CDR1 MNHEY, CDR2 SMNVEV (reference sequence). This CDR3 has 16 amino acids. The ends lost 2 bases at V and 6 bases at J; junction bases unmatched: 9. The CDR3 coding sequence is TGTGCCAGCAGTTTAAGGGCGTGGGCGGGAGCCGGGGAGCTGTTTTTT. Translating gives CASSLRAWAGAGELFF.

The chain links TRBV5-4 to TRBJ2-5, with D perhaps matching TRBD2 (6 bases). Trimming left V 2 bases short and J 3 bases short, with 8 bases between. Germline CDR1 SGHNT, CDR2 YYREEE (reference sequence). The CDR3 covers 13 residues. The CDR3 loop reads CASSFPGEETQYF. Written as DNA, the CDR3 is TGTGCCAGCAGCTTTCCGGGGGAAGAGACCCAGTACTTC.

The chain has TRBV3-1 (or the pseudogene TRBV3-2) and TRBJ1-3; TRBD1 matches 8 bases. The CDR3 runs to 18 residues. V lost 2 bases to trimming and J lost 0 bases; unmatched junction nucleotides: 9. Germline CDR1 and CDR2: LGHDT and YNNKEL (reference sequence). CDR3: CASSQLPGQVLSGNTIYF. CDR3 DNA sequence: TGTGCCAGCAGCCAACTGCCGGGACAGGTTCTCTCTGGAAACACCATATATTTT.

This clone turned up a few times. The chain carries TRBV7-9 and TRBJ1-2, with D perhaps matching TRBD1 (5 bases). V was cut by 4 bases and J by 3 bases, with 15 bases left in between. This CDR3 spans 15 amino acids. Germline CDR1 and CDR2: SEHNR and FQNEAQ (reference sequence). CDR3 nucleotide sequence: TGTGCCAGCAGCTCCACCGGGACGGATTACTATGGCTACACCTTC. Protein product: CASSSTGTDYYGYTF. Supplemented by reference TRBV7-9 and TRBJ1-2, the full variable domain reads DTGVSQNPRHKITKRGQNVTFRCDPISEHNRLYWYRQTLGQGPEFLTYFQNEAQLEKSRLLSDRFSAERPKGSFSTLEIQRTEQGDSAMYLCASSSTGTDYYGYTFGSGTRLTVV.

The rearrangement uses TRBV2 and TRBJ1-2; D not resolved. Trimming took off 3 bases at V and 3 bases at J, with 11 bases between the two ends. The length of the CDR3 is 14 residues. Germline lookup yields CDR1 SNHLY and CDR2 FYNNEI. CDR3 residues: CASSDPGGDYGYTF. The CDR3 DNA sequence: TGTGCCAGCAGTGACCCGGGCGGGGACTATGGCTACACCTTC.

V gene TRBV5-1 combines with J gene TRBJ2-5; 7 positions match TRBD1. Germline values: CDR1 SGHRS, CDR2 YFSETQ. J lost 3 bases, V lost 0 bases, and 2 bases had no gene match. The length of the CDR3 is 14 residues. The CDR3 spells CASSLVGTEETQYF. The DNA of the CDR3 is TGCGCCAGCAGCTTGGTGGGGACAGAAGAGACCCAGTACTTC.

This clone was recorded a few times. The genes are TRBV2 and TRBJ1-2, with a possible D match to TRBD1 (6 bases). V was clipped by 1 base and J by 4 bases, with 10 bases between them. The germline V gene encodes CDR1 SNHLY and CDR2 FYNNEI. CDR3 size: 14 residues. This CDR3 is CASSEVGGGYGYTF. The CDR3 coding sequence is TGTGCCAGCAGTGAAGTGGGGGGCGGCTATGGCTACACCTTC.

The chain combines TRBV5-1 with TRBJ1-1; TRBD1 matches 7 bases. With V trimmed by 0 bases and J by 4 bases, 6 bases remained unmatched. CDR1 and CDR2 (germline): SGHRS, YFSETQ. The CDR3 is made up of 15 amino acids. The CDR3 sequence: CASSLEGRGGTEAFF. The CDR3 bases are TGCGCCAGCAGCTTGGAGGGCAGGGGGGGCACTGAAGCTTTCTTT.

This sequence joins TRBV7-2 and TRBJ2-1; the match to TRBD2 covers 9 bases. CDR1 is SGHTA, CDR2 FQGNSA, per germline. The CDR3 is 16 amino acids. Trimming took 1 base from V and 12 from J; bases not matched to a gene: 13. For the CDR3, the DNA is TGTGCCAGCAGCTTAGATGGGGGCGGGAGGGGTCGAAGGCAGTTCTTC. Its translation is CASSLDGGGRGRRQFF.

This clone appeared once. The CDR3 loop is CASSYSPSGGSVSSYNEQFF. For the CDR3, the DNA is TGTGCCAGCAGTTACTCGCCTAGCGGGGGATCGGTCAGCTCCTACAATGAGCAGTTCTTC. The genes are TRBV6-2 or TRBV6-3 and TRBJ2-1; 10 nucleotides agree with TRBD2. The CDR3 has 20 amino acids. Germline V gene sequence: CDR1 MNHEY, CDR2 SVGEGT. Trimming at V came to 0 bases and at J to 0 bases, leaving 11 bases not matched to a gene.

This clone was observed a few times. The CDR3 nucleotides read TGTGCCAGCAGCCCTCTCCGGACTGGTGGGGCCAACGTCCTGACTTTC. It is translated as CASSPLRTGGANVLTF. The chain is built from TRBV2 and TRBJ2-6; a weak D match, TRBD2 (5 bases). The CDR3 runs to 16 residues. In germline, CDR1 is SNHLY, CDR2 FYNNEI. The ends were cut back, 6 bases at V and 3 bases at J, with 15 bases in the middle.

For the CDR3, the DNA is TGCAGCGTTATTAAAGTACGGGGGGTGAGGGAGCTGTTTTTT. Translated, it gives CSVIKVRGVRELFF. V and J are TRBV29-1 and TRBJ2-2; TRBD2 matches 7 bases. The CDR3 sequence is 14 residues long. The junction had 12 bases not matched to a gene; V was cut back by 5 bases and J by 9 bases. Germline CDR1 and CDR2: SQVTM and ANQGSEA.

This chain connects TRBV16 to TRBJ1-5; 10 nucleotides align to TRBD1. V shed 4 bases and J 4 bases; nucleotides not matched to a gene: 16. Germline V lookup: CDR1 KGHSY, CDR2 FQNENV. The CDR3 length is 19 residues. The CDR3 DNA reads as TGTGCCAGCAGCCCGACCCAATCGACATGGACAGGGGGGAATCAGCCCCAGCATTTT. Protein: CASSPTQSTWTGGNQPQHF.

CDR3 DNA sequence: TGTGCCAGCAGCCCTCCCGGACCCCGGGCCCCAAAGACCCAGTACTTC. This codes for CASSPPGPRAPKTQYF. V usage is TRBV28 and J usage is TRBJ2-5, with unresolved D. Deletions cut 6 bases from V and 6 bases from J, with 23 bases between. The germline V gene encodes CDR1 MDHEN and CDR2 SYDVKM. CDR3 length: 16 residues.

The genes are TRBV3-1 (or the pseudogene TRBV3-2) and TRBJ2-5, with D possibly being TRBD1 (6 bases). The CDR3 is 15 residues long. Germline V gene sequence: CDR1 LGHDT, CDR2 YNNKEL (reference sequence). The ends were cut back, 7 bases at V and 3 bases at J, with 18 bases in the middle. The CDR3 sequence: CASTRSPGQKETQYF. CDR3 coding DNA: TGTGCCAGCACCCGTAGTCCCGGACAGAAAGAGACCCAGTACTTC.

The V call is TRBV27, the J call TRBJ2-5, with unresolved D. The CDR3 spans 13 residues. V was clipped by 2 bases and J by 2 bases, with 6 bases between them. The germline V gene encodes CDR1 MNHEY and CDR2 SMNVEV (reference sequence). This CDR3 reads CASSLMGQETQYF. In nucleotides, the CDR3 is TGTGCCAGCAGTTTAATGGGACAAGAGACCCAGTACTTC.

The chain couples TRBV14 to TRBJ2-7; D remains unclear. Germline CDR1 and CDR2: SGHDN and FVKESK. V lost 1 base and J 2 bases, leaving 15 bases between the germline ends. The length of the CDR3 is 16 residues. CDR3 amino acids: CASSQGWKGRPYEQYF. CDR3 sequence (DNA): TGTGCCAGCAGCCAAGGATGGAAAGGGCGCCCCTACGAGCAGTACTTC.

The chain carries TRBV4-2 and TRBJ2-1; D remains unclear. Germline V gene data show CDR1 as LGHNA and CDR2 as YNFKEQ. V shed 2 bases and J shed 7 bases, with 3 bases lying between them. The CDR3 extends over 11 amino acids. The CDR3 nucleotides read TGTGCCAGCAGCCAAAGGAATGAGCAGTTCTTC. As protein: CASSQRNEQFF.

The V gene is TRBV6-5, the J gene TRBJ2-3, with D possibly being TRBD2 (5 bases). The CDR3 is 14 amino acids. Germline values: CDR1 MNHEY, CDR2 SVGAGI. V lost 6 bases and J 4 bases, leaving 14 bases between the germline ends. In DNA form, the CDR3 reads TGTGCCAGCAGCATATCGGACTTAGCAGATACGCAGTATTTT. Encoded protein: CASSISDLADTQYF.

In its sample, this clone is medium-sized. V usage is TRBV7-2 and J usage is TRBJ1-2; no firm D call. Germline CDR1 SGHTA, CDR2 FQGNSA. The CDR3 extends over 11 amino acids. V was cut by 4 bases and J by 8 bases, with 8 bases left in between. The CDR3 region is CASSSPGGYTF. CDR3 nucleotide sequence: TGTGCCAGCAGCTCGCCGGGGGGCTACACCTTC.

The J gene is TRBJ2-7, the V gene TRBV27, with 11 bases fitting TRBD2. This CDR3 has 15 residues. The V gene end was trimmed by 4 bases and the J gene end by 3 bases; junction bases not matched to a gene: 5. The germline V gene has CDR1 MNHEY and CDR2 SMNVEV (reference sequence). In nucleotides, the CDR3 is TGTGCCAGCAGTTCCCTGGGACTAGCGGTCTACGAGCAGTACTTC. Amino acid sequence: CASSSLGLAVYEQYF.